The 27 T cell receptor beta chains listed next were all sequenced from one sample in a study of shared clonotypes between healthy human individuals. Profiling relied on immunoSEQ multiplex PCR, and the TCRdb table lists in-frame clones only, not all of them. Here the sample spans about 480,000 clones, nearly 80% being singletons. The sequenced material came from PBMCs. All receptors come from a woman in her forties in good health. Some clones in this sample may be carry-over from other donors' samples.

The rearrangement uses TRBV11-3 and TRBJ2-7, with D unresolved. Germline V gives CDR1 SGHNT, CDR2 YENEEA. V lost 0 bases, J lost 9 bases, and 12 bases lay in between. CDR3 length equals 13 residues. The CDR3 coding sequence is TGTGCCAGCAGCTTAGACACTTCTACGATGCAGTACTTC. Translating gives CASSLDTSTMQYF.

This chain joins TRBV14 and TRBJ1-1; D call uncertain. The germline V gene encodes CDR1 SGHDN and CDR2 FVKESK. The CDR3 runs to 15 residues. V was trimmed by 2 bases and J by 1 base, leaving 11 bases between them. This CDR3 is CASSQLSGWNTEAFF. CDR3 DNA: TGTGCCAGCAGCCAATTGAGTGGGTGGAACACTGAAGCTTTCTTT.

The chain uses TRBV18 and TRBJ2-1; the match to TRBD2 covers 7 bases. The CDR3 loop spans 13 amino acids. V dropped 4 bases and J dropped 8; count of bases not matched to a gene: 5. The germline V gene encodes CDR1 KGHSH and CDR2 LQKENI. In DNA, the CDR3 is TGTGCCAGCTCACGCTCCGCGGGGGATGAGCAGTTCTTC. Amino acid sequence: CASSRSAGDEQFF.

The chain uses TRBV5-1 and TRBJ2-2; TRBD2 matches 7 bases. The J segment lost 1 base and the V segment lost 4 bases, leaving 7 bases of the junction unmatched. Per germline, CDR1 SGHRS and CDR2 YFSETQ. The CDR3 is made up of 16 amino acids. The CDR3: CASSPFAGVNTGELFF. The DNA for the CDR3 is TGCGCCAGCAGCCCCTTTGCGGGAGTGAACACCGGGGAGCTGTTTTTT.

The rearrangement links TRBV5-1 to TRBJ2-3; tentative D call: TRBD2 (6 bases). Per germline, CDR1 SGHRS and CDR2 YFSETQ. This CDR3 has 17 residues. V dropped 5 bases and J dropped 2 bases, with 21 bases sitting between them. The CDR3 loop is CASRGTGTRAFTDTQYF. Here the CDR3 DNA reads TGCGCCAGCAGGGGCACCGGGACTCGGGCCTTCACAGATACGCAGTATTTT.

The chain couples TRBV27 to TRBJ2-7; possibly TRBD1 or TRBD2 for D (5 bases each). Germline loops: CDR1 MNHEY, CDR2 SMNVEV (reference sequence). The V end lost 0 bases, the J end lost 2 bases, and 17 bases lay between the germline ends. This CDR3 comprises 17 residues. For the CDR3, the DNA is TGTGCCAGCAGTTTATCTCCCACAAGGGACCTTACCTACGAGCAGTACTTC. It specifies CASSLSPTRDLTYEQYF.

V is TRBV5-1 and J is TRBJ2-7, with D unclear. V was clipped by 2 bases and J by 7 bases, with 13 bases between them. The CDR3 is made up of 13 amino acids. The germline V gene encodes CDR1 SGHRS and CDR2 YFSETQ. The chain's CDR3 is CASSFIEGMEQYF. The DNA of the CDR3 is TGCGCCAGCAGCTTCATCGAAGGAATGGAGCAGTACTTC.

The J gene is TRBJ1-3, the V gene TRBV11-3; possible D gene TRBD1, 5 bases. Trimming removed 4 bases from V and 0 bases from J, with 19 bases in between. From germline, CDR1 is SGHNT and CDR2 YENEEA. The CDR3 runs to 18 residues. CDR3 sequence: CASSSCGAGTSSGNTIYF. CDR3 nucleotides: TGTGCCAGCAGCTCTTGTGGAGCGGGGACGAGCTCTGGAAACACCATATATTTT.

To note about this clone: Being one base from a much bigger clone, this may be a read error. CDR3 in DNA: TGTGCCAGCAGCACGGGACTAGCGGCCGGGGAGCTGTTTTTT. Protein product: CASSTGLAAGELFF. This chain links TRBV9 with TRBJ2-2; TRBD2 matches 11 bases. V lost 4 bases, J lost 6 bases, and 2 bases stayed unmatched. CDR3 size: 14 residues. From germline, CDR1 is SGDLS and CDR2 YYNGEE.

The V call is TRBV30, the J call TRBJ1-6, with 10 bases fitting TRBD1. This CDR3 contains 14 residues. V was pared by 5 bases and J by 10 bases, with 8 bases of the junction left unmatched. Per the germline V gene, CDR1 is GTSNPN and CDR2 is SVGIG (reference sequence). CDR3 DNA sequence: TGTGCCTGGTCCCCCGGGACAGGGGCGTCACCCCTCCACTTT. This gives the protein CAWSPGTGASPLHF.

This chain uses TRBV6-1 with TRBJ2-1; TRBD1 matches 8 bases. The CDR3 spans 15 residues. The V gene end was trimmed by 6 bases and the J gene end by 3 bases; junction bases not matched to a gene: 7. The germline gives CDR1 MNHNS, CDR2 SASEGT. The CDR3: CASREPGGFYNEQFF. The CDR3 nucleotides are TGTGCCAGCAGGGAACCAGGGGGCTTCTACAATGAGCAGTTCTTC.

V gene TRBV14 combines with J gene TRBJ2-1, with D perhaps TRBD1 (5 bases). There are 15 residues in the CDR3. Per the germline V gene, CDR1 is SGHDN and CDR2 is FVKESK. V was shortened by 0 bases and J by 4 bases, with 10 bases between the two germline ends. The CDR3, as DNA: TGTGCCAGCAGCCAAGACCCAGGGAATTACAATGAGCAGTTCTTC. Its protein is CASSQDPGNYNEQFF. Full variable domain (remainder filled in from reference TRBV14 and TRBJ2-1): EAGVTQFPSHSVIEKGQTVTLRCDPISGHDNLYWYRRVMGKEIKFLLHFVKESKQDESGMPNNRFLAERTGGTYSTLKVQPAELEDSGVYFCASSQDPGNYNEQFFGPGTRLTVL.

This chain joins TRBV6-5 and TRBJ1-1; TRBD1 aligns across 7 bases. This CDR3 comprises 13 residues. Germline V gene lookup returns CDR1 MNHEY and CDR2 SVGAGI. The V gene end was trimmed by 5 bases and the J gene end by 4 bases; junction bases not matched to a gene: 4. The CDR3 here is CASSDWTGTEAFF. The CDR3 DNA is TGTGCCAGCAGTGACTGGACAGGCACTGAAGCTTTCTTT.

In this sample, this clone turned up many times. Other DNA variants within this sample encode the same CDR3. V usage is TRBV30 and J usage is TRBJ1-1, with a weak D call TRBD1 (5 bases). Trimming shortened V by 5 bases and J by 6 bases, and 10 bases separated the two germline ends. CDR3 length: 11 residues. The germline CDR1 and CDR2 sequences are GTSNPN and SVGIG (reference sequence). The CDR3 reads CAWGAVAEAFF. The CDR3 DNA reads as TGTGCCTGGGGGGCTGTGGCTGAAGCTTTCTTT.

This rearrangement joins TRBV7-9 to TRBJ1-1; D is unresolved. Trimming removed 3 bases at V and 8 bases at J, with 13 bases between. CDR1 SEHNR and CDR2 FQNEAQ come from the germline V gene (reference sequence). This CDR3 is 13 amino acids long. The CDR3 sequence: CASSFTSVTEAFF. In nucleotides, the CDR3 is TGTGCCAGCAGCTTTACTTCAGTTACGGAAGCTTTCTTT.

The chain combines TRBV7-2 with TRBJ2-1, with 9 bases lining up with TRBD2. Trimming removed 5 bases from V and 5 bases from J; junction bases left unmatched: 10. CDR3 length equals 16 residues. Looked up from germline, CDR1 is SGHTA and CDR2 is FQGNSA. The CDR3 loop reads CASSPRLAVADNEQFF. The CDR3 bases are TGTGCCAGCAGCCCCCGACTAGCGGTAGCAGACAATGAGCAGTTCTTC.

This chain joins TRBV5-1 and TRBJ1-2; D not resolved. There are 13 residues in the CDR3. The germline V gene encodes CDR1 SGHRS and CDR2 YFSETQ. V was shortened by 0 bases and J by 8 bases, with 11 bases between the two germline ends. The CDR3 loop is CASSLDGAWGYTF. CDR3 bases: TGCGCCAGCAGCTTGGATGGAGCTTGGGGCTACACCTTC.

The chain couples TRBV25-1 to TRBJ1-4; D is possibly TRBD1 (6 bases). This CDR3 has 16 amino acids. Trimming removed 0 bases from V and 3 bases from J, with 11 bases in between. The germline CDR1 and CDR2 sequences are MGHDK and SYGVNS. The CDR3 DNA reads as TGTGCCAGCAGTGAATATCTCGGACAGTCTAATGAAAAACTGTTTTTT. This translates into CASSEYLGQSNEKLFF.

The chain is built from TRBV25-1 and TRBJ2-1, with D perhaps TRBD2 (6 bases). Per the germline V gene, CDR1 is MGHDK and CDR2 is SYGVNS. The CDR3 totals 12 residues. V lost 6 bases, J lost 7 bases, and 10 bases lay in between. In DNA, the CDR3 is TGTGCCAGCAGCGGGAGAAGTAATGAGCAGTTCTTC. Translated, it gives CASSGRSNEQFF.

This clone was seen ten or more times. This chain joins TRBV2 and TRBJ2-1, with 11 nucleotides matching TRBD2. J gave up 7 bases and V 6 bases, and 8 bases lay outside the gene matches. Germline values: CDR1 SNHLY, CDR2 FYNNEI. The CDR3 covers 15 residues. CDR3 nucleotides: TGTGCCAGCAGCCTACTAGCGGGAGTTGGTAATGAGCAGTTCTTC. Amino acids: CASSLLAGVGNEQFF.

V is TRBV11-2 and J is TRBJ2-7, with D unresolved. Trimming took 3 bases from V and 3 from J, leaving 12 bases between them. This CDR3 region has 14 residues. CDR1 and CDR2 from the germline V gene are SGHAT and FQNNGV. In DNA, the CDR3 is TGTGCCAGCAGCTTGGACGGGTTTAGCTACGAGCAGTACTTC. Protein sequence: CASSLDGFSYEQYF.

This chain links TRBV27 with TRBJ2-7; D is undetermined. The CDR3 loop spans 14 amino acids. The ends were cut back, 4 bases at V and 2 bases at J, with 12 bases in the middle. Germline assignment: CDR1 MNHEY and CDR2 SMNVEV (reference sequence). CDR3 region: CASSSSIGPYEQYF. The CDR3 DNA sequence: TGTGCCAGCAGTTCCTCGATTGGGCCCTACGAGCAGTACTTC.

In DNA form, the CDR3 reads TGTGCCAGCAGCTCTGGGGTGGCTAATGAAAAACTGTTTTTT. Its protein product is CASSSGVANEKLFF. The chain links TRBV7-2 to TRBJ1-4; no firm D call. Germline CDR1 reads SGHTA; CDR2 reads FQGNSA. Trimming shortened V by 4 bases and J by 3 bases, and 9 bases separated the two germline ends. The CDR3 loop spans 14 amino acids.

V and J are TRBV5-6 and TRBJ2-7; tentatively, D is TRBD2 (5 bases). From germline, CDR1 is SGHDT and CDR2 YYEEEE. V was trimmed by 2 bases and J by 3 bases, leaving 15 bases between them. The CDR3 covers 15 residues. In DNA form, the CDR3 reads TGTGCCAGCAGCTTATTCTGGACGGAGGACTACGAGCAGTACTTC. Its translation is CASSLFWTEDYEQYF.

A word on this clone: The sample contains more than one DNA sequence encoding this CDR3. The J gene is TRBJ2-7, the V gene TRBV5-1; 10 bases are shared with TRBD1. The V gene's germline CDR1 is SGHRS and CDR2 YFSETQ. The CDR3 has 16 residues. Trimming cost V 0 bases and J 0 bases; bases outside gene matches: 3. CDR3 nucleotides: TGCGCCAGCAGCTTGGCCGGGACAGGGGTCTCCTACGAGCAGTACTTC. Its protein is CASSLAGTGVSYEQYF.

The chain joins TRBV5-1 to TRBJ1-5, with 8 bases aligning to TRBD1. The V gene end was trimmed by 6 bases and the J gene end by 5 bases; junction bases not matched to a gene: 16. This CDR3 contains 17 residues. Per the germline V gene, CDR1 is SGHRS and CDR2 is YFSETQ. The CDR3 is CASNRWSCRGRYQPQHF. The CDR3 DNA is TGCGCCAGCAATCGGTGGTCGTGCAGGGGGCGATATCAGCCCCAGCATTTT.

The chain uses TRBV28 and TRBJ1-6; D is ambiguous. Germline V gives CDR1 MDHEN, CDR2 SYDVKM. There are 16 residues in the CDR3. V lost 5 bases to trimming and J lost 7 bases, with 18 bases between them. In DNA form, the CDR3 reads TGTGCCAGCAGTCCCCAATTCCCAAAGACCAATTCACCCCTCCACTTT. Its protein is CASSPQFPKTNSPLHF.